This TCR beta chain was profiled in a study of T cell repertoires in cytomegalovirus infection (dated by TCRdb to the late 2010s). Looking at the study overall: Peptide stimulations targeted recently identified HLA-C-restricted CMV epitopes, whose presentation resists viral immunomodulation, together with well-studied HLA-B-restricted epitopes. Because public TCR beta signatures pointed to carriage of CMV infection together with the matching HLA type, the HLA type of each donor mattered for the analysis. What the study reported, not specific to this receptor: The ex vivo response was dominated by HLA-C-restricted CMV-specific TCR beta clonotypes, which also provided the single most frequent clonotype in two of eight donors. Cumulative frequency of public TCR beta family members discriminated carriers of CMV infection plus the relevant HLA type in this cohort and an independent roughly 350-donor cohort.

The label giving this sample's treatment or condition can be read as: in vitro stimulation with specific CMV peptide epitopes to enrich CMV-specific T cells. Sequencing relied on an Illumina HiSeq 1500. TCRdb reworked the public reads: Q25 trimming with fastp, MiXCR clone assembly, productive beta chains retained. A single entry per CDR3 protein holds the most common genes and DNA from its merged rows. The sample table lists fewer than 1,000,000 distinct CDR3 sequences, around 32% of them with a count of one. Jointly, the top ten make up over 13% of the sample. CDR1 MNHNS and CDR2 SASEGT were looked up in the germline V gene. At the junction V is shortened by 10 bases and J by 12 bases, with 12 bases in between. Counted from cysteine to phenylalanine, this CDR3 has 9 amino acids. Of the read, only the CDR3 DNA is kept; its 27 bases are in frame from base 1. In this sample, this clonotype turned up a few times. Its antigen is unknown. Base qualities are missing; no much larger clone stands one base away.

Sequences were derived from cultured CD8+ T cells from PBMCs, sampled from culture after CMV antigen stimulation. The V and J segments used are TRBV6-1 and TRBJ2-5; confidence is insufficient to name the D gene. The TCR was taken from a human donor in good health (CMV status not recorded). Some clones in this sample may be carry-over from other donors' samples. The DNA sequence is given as TGTGCCATACACAGTCCAGAGTACTTC. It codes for CAIHSPEYF.